The 16 T cell receptor beta chains reported below all come from one sample, sequenced in a study of shared clonotypes between healthy human individuals. Generated by immunoSEQ multiplex PCR, the TCRdb table keeps only in-frame clones and is missing some. Of some 2.1 million clones detected, approximately 95% appear once; the ten largest clones hold roughly 1%. Naive CD8 cells were CD45RO-negative, positively selected for CCR7, excluding terminally differentiated effector memory CD45RA+ cells. The source material was naive CD8+ T cells sorted from blood. The receptors were sampled from a man aged 18-30 years in good health.

The gene calls are TRBV30 and TRBJ2-7; weak D call: TRBD2 (6 bases). V was trimmed by 6 bases and J by 0 bases, leaving 15 bases between them. The germline V gene encodes CDR1 GTSNPN and CDR2 SVGIG (reference sequence). The CDR3 has 14 amino acids. In DNA form, the CDR3 reads TGTGCCTGTTCGATAGCGGCGAGCTCCTACGAGCAGTACTTC. Protein: CACSIAASSYEQYF.

The chain recombines TRBV10-1 with TRBJ2-7; D gene uncertain. The CDR3 extends over 13 amino acids. V gave up 2 bases and J gave up 3 bases, with 8 bases separating them. In germline, CDR1 is WNHNN, CDR2 SYGVQD (reference sequence). CDR3 protein: CASSESQNYEQYF. CDR3 DNA: TGCGCCAGCAGTGAGAGTCAGAACTACGAGCAGTACTTC.

The rearrangement links TRBV9 to TRBJ1-2, with TRBD1 matching over 10 bases. The CDR3 extends over 15 amino acids. Germline trimming cut 3 bases from V and 1 base from J; bases unmatched to any gene: 3. Germline V gene data show CDR1 as SGDLS and CDR2 as YYNGEE. The CDR3 loop reads CASSAGTGVNYGYTF. In nucleotides, the CDR3 is TGTGCCAGCAGCGCCGGGACAGGGGTTAACTATGGCTACACCTTC.

This chain links TRBV21-1 with TRBJ2-7; TRBD2 is taken as the D call from the table, unchecked against the DNA. TRBV21-1 is an annotated pseudogene. This CDR3 has 18 residues. The CDR3 loop reads CASSKLPQYERWTYEQYF. The DNA for the CDR3 is TGTGCCAGCAGCAAACTACCGCAGTACGAGCGGTGGACCTACGAGCAGTACTTC.

The V and J genes are TRBV4-1 and TRBJ2-1, with TRBD2 matching over 11 bases. J lost 9 bases, V lost 2 bases, and 9 bases had no gene match. CDR3 length: 16 residues. Germline V lookup: CDR1 MGHRA, CDR2 YSYEKL. The CDR3 spells CASSQFLAGGSIEQFF. For the CDR3, the DNA is TGCGCCAGCAGCCAATTCCTAGCGGGAGGCTCAATTGAGCAGTTCTTC.

The V and J genes are TRBV19 and TRBJ2-1; no clear D. The CDR3 has 13 amino acids. CDR1 is LNHDA and CDR2 is SQIVND in the germline V gene (reference sequence). Trimming cost V 1 base and J 6 bases, with 7 bases left between them. CDR3 sequence reads: CASSIVEVNEQFF. The CDR3 DNA is TGTGCCAGTAGTATAGTAGAGGTCAATGAGCAGTTCTTC.

The chain has TRBV30 and TRBJ2-7, with TRBD1 matching 10 bases. The CDR3 length is 15 residues. The V segment lost 2 bases and the J segment 5 bases; nucleotides outside the gene matches: 9. Germline V lookup: CDR1 GTSNPN, CDR2 SVGIG (reference sequence). The CDR3 is CAWSTGTGEFDEQYF. Written as DNA, the CDR3 is TGTGCCTGGAGTACAGGGACAGGGGAATTCGACGAGCAGTACTTC.

The chain recombines TRBV4-3 with TRBJ1-2; 7 nucleotides align to TRBD1. Trimming took 4 bases from V and 6 from J; bases not matched to a gene: 8. CDR1 LGHNA and CDR2 YSLEER come from the germline V gene. The CDR3 covers 14 residues. CDR3 nucleotides: TGCGCCAGCAGCCCTGAGGGGGCGTTTCATGGCTACACCTTC. It specifies CASSPEGAFHGYTF.

This chain joins TRBV5-6 and TRBJ1-5, with 8 bases identical to TRBD1. V lost 0 bases and J lost 16; bases outside the gene matches: 9. CDR3 size: 13 residues. In germline, CDR1 is SGHDT, CDR2 YYEEEE. CDR3 loop: CASSLAGWDRPHF. Written as DNA, the CDR3 is TGTGCCAGCAGCTTGGCGGGTTGGGACAGGCCTCATTTT.

This rearrangement joins TRBV6-6 to TRBJ2-5; possible D gene TRBD2, 5 bases. Germline V gene sequence: CDR1 MNHNY, CDR2 SVGAGI (reference sequence). The CDR3 runs to 13 residues. V shed 5 bases and J shed 1 base, with 8 bases lying between them. CDR3 in DNA: TGTGCCAGCAGTCAGCGGCCCCAAGAGACCCAGTACTTC. Translated, it gives CASSQRPQETQYF.

This rearrangement joins TRBV30 to TRBJ2-3, with 7 bases identical to TRBD1. CDR1 GTSNPN and CDR2 SVGIG come from the germline V gene (reference sequence). The V and J ends lost 3 bases and 4 bases, in that order; junction bases with no gene match: 10. This CDR3 contains 15 residues. CDR3 residues: CAWSHIGTVADTQYF. The DNA of the CDR3 is TGTGCCTGGAGCCATATCGGGACAGTAGCAGATACGCAGTATTTT.

Of note for this clone: Other DNA sequences within the sample encode an identical CDR3. This chain links TRBV9 with TRBJ2-3, with D hard to call. This CDR3 contains 12 residues. Germline CDR1 reads SGDLS; CDR2 reads YYNGEE. Trimming shortened V by 5 bases and J by 2 bases, and 6 bases separated the two germline ends. This CDR3 reads CASSPNTDTQYF. Here the CDR3 DNA reads TGTGCCAGCAGTCCGAACACAGATACGCAGTATTTT.

A remark on this clone: This CDR3 fails to terminate in the conserved phenylalanine or tryptophan, so it likely reflects a read error. The chain is built from TRBV7-9 and TRBJ1-1; D possibly corresponds to TRBD1 (5 bases). V was shortened by 5 bases and J by 0 bases, with 13 bases between the two germline ends. The CDR3 length is 15 residues. Germline V CDR1 and CDR2: SEHNR, FQNEAQ (reference sequence). The CDR3 nucleotides read TGTGCCAGCAGCCCTGAGACAGCCATGAACACTGAAGCTTTCCTT. Translated, it gives CASSPETAMNTEAFL.

The chain has TRBV11-2 and TRBJ1-1; D gene ambiguous. V was shortened by 0 bases and J by 0 bases, with 11 bases between the two germline ends. The CDR3 is made up of 16 amino acids. Germline-derived CDR1 and CDR2 are SGHAT and FQNNGV. The CDR3 DNA follows: TGTGCCAGCAGCTTAGATTCCCCGGGCCTGAACACTGAAGCTTTCTTT. This encodes CASSLDSPGLNTEAFF.

V is TRBV7-9 and J is TRBJ1-2, with 10 bases identical to TRBD1. Trimming removed 3 bases from V and 3 bases from J; junction bases left unmatched: 7. The CDR3 has 16 amino acids. Germline V gene lookup returns CDR1 SEHNR and CDR2 FQNEAQ (reference sequence). The CDR3 reads CASSFNDRGPDYGYTF. The CDR3 DNA sequence: TGTGCCAGCAGCTTTAATGACAGGGGGCCCGACTATGGCTACACCTTC.

This clone was observed a single time. V usage is TRBV9 and J usage is TRBJ2-7; D unresolved. The germline V gene encodes CDR1 SGDLS and CDR2 YYNGEE. The CDR3 covers 15 residues. V lost 2 bases and J 5 bases, leaving 17 bases between the germline ends. In DNA, the CDR3 is TGTGCCAGCAGCGTGGCGAGTCTAGGCGCCGACGAGCAGTACTTC. Its translation: CASSVASLGADEQYF. The full variable domain, completed using reference TRBV9 and TRBJ2-7, is DSGVTQTPKHLITATGQRVTLRCSPRSGDLSVYWYQQSLDQGLQFLIQYYNGEERAKGNILERFSAQQFPDLHSELNLSSLELGDSALYFCASSVASLGADEQYFGPGTRLTVT.